The TCR beta chain under discussion was sequenced for a study of CD8 T cells in Susac syndrome. An input of about 0.45 to 1 ug of RNA was subjected to reverse transcription using random hexamers. A single record per CDR3 protein comes from TCRdb applying MiXCR to the immunoSEQ multiplex PCR reads. The table includes under 200,000 distinct CDR3 sequences, approximately 94% detected once. The germline V gene encodes CDR1 SQVTM and CDR2 ANQGSEA. CDR3 length equals 15 residues. Between the trimmed V and J ends, which lost 4 bases and 5 bases, there was a span of 20 bases. This sequence originates from a human donor with Susac syndrome. The chain uses TRBV29-1 and TRBJ2-5; D possibly matches TRBD1 or TRBD2 (5 bases each). Sequencing was done on a sample of CD4+ T cells from PBMCs. This chain's CDR3 is CSVGGRGAWVETQYF. CDR3 coding DNA: TGCAGCGTTGGAGGTCGGGGCGCATGGGTTGAGACCCAGTACTTC.